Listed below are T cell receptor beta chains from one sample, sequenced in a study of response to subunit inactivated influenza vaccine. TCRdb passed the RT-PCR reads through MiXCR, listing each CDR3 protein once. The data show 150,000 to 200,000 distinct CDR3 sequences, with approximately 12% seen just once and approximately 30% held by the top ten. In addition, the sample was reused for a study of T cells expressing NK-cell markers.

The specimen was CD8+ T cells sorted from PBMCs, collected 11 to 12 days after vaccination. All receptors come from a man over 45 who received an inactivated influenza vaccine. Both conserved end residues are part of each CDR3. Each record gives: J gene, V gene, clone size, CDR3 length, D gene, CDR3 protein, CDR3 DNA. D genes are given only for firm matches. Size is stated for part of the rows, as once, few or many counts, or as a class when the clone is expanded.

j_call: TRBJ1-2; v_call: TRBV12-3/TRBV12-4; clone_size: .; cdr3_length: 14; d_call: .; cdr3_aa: CASSLRGINYGYTF; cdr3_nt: TGTGCCAGCAGTTTACGGGGAATTAACTATGGCTACACCTTC
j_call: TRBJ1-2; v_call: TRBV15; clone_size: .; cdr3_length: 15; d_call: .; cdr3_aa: CATSRATGLTYGYTF; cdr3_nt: TGTGCCACCAGCAGAGCGACAGGCCTTACCTATGGCTACACCTTC
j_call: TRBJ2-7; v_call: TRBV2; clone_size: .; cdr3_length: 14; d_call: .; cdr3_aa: CASRKSSVSYEQYF; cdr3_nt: TGTGCCAGCAGGAAATCGTCGGTCTCCTACGAGCAGTACTTC
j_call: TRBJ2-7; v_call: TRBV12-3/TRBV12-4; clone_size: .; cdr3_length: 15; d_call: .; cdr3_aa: CASRAGQGEGGEQYF; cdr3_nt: TGTGCCAGCAGGGCGGGGCAGGGGGAAGGGGGCGAGCAGTACTTC
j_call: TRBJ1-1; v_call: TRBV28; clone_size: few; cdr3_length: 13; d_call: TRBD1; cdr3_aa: CASNRGGSTEAFF; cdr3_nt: TGTGCCAGTAACAGGGGGGGGAGCACTGAAGCTTTCTTT
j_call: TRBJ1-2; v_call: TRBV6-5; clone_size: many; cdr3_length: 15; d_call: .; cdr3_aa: CASSYSERTNYGYTF; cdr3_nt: TGTGCCAGCAGTTACTCCGAAAGGACTAACTATGGCTACACCTTC
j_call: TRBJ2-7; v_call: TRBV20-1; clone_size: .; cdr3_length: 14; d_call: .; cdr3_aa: CSAREQLYSYEQYF; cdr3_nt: TGCAGTGCTAGAGAACAGCTATACTCCTACGAGCAGTACTTC
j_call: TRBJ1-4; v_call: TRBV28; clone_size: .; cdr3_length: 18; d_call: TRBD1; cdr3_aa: CASSLSTYGDRVNEKLFF; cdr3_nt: TGTGCCAGCAGTTTATCTACGTATGGGGACAGGGTTAATGAAAAACTGTTTTTT
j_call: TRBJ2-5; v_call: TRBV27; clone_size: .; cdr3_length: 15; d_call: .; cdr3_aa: CASSLYASRGETQYF; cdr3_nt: TGTGCCAGCAGTTTATATGCTAGTCGAGGAGAGACCCAGTACTTC
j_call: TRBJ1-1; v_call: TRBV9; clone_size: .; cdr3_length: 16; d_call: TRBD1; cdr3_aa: CASSDPRQGTDTEAFF; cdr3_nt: TGTGCCAGCAGTGATCCCCGACAGGGTACGGACACTGAAGCTTTCTTT
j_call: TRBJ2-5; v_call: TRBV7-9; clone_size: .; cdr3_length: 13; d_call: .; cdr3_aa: CASSPPGWETQYF; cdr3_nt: TGTGCCAGCAGTCCCCCCGGGTGGGAGACCCAGTACTTC
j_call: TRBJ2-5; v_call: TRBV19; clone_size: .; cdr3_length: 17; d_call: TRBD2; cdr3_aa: CASSMVTSGRLGETQYF; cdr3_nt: TGTGCCAGTAGTATGGTCACTAGCGGGAGACTCGGCGAGACCCAGTACTTC
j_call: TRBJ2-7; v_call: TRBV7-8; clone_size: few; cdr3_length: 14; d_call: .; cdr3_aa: CASGFGSSSYEQYF; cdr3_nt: TGTGCCAGCGGTTTCGGGAGCTCCTCCTACGAGCAGTACTTC
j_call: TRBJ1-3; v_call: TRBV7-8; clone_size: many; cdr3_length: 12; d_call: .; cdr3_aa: CASSLTGNTIYF; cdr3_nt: TGTGCCAGCAGCTTAACTGGAAACACCATATATTTT
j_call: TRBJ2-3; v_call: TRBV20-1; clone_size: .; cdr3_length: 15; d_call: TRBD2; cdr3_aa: CSAIQRGGSTDTQYF; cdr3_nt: TGCAGTGCTATACAGCGGGGGGGGAGCACAGATACGCAGTATTTT
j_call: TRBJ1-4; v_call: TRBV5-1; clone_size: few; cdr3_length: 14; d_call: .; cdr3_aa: CASKGDGWNEKLFF; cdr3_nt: TGCGCCAGCAAAGGGGACGGGTGGAATGAAAAACTGTTTTTT
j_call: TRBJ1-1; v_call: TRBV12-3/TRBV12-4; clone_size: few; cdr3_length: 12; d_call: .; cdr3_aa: CALGTVNTEAFF; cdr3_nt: TGTGCCCTAGGGACCGTGAACACTGAAGCTTTCTTT
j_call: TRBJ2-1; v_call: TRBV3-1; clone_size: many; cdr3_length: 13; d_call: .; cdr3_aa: CASSLYDGDEQFF; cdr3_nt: TGTGCCAGCAGCCTATACGACGGGGATGAGCAGTTCTTC
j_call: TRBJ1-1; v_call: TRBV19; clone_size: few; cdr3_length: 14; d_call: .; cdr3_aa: CASSIGAMNTEAFF; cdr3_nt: TGTGCCAGTAGTATTGGGGCGATGAACACTGAAGCTTTCTTT
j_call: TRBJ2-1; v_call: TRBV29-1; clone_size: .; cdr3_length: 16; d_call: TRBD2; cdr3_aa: CSVEGSGGHSYNEQFF; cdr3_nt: TGCAGCGTTGAGGGTAGCGGGGGACACTCCTACAATGAGCAGTTCTTC
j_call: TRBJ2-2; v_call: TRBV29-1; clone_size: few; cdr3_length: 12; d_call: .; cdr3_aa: CSVEAGVGELFF; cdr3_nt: TGCAGCGTTGAAGCAGGGGTCGGGGAGCTGTTTTTT